This entry is about one T cell receptor (beta chain). Germline CDR1 and CDR2: MNHEY and SMNVEV (reference sequence). Trimming took off 2 bases at V and 5 bases at J, with 1 base between the two ends. The CDR3 runs to 11 residues. Reverse transcription of extracted RNA yielded cDNA, which provided the sequencing template. Some clones are missing from TCRdb's copy, which holds only in-frame ones; the method was immunoSEQ multiplex PCR. The data show approximately 42,000 clones, just over 65% seen once. Noted treatment: oral pan-JAK inhibitor, 5-10 mg twice daily. The data derive from a study of CD8+ T cells in alopecia areata.

The sample in question was CD8+ T cells sorted from blood, obtained at week 4, from a patient treated with tofacitinib. The rearrangement links TRBV27 to TRBJ2-1; no reliable D call. This clonotype was sampled from a human donor with alopecia areata. CDR3 coding DNA: TGTGCCAGCAGTTTAAACAATGAGCAGTTCTTC. It is translated as CASSLNNEQFF.